This T cell receptor (beta chain) was retrieved from a study of human T cells and chemical hapten exposure. Time point described: pre-sensitization, week 0. Specified treatment: therapeutic diphenylcyclopropenone sensitization with weekly scalp DPC. This clonotype was detected ten times or more. Its target is not known. The study's library attached unique molecular identifiers to single cDNA molecules. TCRdb ran MiXCR on the RACE reads and lists one entry per CDR3 protein. The sample carries 270,000 or so distinct CDR3 sequences, 7.5% to 8% recorded once. Findings and caveats of the study: Significantly more large CDR3 similarity clusters arose among expanded TCRs than among controls. TCRs at a frequency above 1 in 1000 stayed unchanged with DPC sensitization.

The CDR3 runs to 11 residues. V lost 3 bases to trimming and J lost 3 bases, with 2 bases between them. Germline V gene lookup returns CDR1 LNHDA and CDR2 SQIVND (reference sequence). The sample consisted of whole blood, taken in connection with sensitization to the hapten diphenylcyclopropenone (DPC). The genes are TRBV19 and TRBJ1-2; no clear D. This clonotype was sampled from a man aged 18 to 35 with alopecia areata. Some clones in this sample may be carry-over from other donors' samples. The CDR3 nucleotides are TGTGCCAGTAGTATCGACTATGGCTACACCTTC. Its translation is CASSIDYGYTF.